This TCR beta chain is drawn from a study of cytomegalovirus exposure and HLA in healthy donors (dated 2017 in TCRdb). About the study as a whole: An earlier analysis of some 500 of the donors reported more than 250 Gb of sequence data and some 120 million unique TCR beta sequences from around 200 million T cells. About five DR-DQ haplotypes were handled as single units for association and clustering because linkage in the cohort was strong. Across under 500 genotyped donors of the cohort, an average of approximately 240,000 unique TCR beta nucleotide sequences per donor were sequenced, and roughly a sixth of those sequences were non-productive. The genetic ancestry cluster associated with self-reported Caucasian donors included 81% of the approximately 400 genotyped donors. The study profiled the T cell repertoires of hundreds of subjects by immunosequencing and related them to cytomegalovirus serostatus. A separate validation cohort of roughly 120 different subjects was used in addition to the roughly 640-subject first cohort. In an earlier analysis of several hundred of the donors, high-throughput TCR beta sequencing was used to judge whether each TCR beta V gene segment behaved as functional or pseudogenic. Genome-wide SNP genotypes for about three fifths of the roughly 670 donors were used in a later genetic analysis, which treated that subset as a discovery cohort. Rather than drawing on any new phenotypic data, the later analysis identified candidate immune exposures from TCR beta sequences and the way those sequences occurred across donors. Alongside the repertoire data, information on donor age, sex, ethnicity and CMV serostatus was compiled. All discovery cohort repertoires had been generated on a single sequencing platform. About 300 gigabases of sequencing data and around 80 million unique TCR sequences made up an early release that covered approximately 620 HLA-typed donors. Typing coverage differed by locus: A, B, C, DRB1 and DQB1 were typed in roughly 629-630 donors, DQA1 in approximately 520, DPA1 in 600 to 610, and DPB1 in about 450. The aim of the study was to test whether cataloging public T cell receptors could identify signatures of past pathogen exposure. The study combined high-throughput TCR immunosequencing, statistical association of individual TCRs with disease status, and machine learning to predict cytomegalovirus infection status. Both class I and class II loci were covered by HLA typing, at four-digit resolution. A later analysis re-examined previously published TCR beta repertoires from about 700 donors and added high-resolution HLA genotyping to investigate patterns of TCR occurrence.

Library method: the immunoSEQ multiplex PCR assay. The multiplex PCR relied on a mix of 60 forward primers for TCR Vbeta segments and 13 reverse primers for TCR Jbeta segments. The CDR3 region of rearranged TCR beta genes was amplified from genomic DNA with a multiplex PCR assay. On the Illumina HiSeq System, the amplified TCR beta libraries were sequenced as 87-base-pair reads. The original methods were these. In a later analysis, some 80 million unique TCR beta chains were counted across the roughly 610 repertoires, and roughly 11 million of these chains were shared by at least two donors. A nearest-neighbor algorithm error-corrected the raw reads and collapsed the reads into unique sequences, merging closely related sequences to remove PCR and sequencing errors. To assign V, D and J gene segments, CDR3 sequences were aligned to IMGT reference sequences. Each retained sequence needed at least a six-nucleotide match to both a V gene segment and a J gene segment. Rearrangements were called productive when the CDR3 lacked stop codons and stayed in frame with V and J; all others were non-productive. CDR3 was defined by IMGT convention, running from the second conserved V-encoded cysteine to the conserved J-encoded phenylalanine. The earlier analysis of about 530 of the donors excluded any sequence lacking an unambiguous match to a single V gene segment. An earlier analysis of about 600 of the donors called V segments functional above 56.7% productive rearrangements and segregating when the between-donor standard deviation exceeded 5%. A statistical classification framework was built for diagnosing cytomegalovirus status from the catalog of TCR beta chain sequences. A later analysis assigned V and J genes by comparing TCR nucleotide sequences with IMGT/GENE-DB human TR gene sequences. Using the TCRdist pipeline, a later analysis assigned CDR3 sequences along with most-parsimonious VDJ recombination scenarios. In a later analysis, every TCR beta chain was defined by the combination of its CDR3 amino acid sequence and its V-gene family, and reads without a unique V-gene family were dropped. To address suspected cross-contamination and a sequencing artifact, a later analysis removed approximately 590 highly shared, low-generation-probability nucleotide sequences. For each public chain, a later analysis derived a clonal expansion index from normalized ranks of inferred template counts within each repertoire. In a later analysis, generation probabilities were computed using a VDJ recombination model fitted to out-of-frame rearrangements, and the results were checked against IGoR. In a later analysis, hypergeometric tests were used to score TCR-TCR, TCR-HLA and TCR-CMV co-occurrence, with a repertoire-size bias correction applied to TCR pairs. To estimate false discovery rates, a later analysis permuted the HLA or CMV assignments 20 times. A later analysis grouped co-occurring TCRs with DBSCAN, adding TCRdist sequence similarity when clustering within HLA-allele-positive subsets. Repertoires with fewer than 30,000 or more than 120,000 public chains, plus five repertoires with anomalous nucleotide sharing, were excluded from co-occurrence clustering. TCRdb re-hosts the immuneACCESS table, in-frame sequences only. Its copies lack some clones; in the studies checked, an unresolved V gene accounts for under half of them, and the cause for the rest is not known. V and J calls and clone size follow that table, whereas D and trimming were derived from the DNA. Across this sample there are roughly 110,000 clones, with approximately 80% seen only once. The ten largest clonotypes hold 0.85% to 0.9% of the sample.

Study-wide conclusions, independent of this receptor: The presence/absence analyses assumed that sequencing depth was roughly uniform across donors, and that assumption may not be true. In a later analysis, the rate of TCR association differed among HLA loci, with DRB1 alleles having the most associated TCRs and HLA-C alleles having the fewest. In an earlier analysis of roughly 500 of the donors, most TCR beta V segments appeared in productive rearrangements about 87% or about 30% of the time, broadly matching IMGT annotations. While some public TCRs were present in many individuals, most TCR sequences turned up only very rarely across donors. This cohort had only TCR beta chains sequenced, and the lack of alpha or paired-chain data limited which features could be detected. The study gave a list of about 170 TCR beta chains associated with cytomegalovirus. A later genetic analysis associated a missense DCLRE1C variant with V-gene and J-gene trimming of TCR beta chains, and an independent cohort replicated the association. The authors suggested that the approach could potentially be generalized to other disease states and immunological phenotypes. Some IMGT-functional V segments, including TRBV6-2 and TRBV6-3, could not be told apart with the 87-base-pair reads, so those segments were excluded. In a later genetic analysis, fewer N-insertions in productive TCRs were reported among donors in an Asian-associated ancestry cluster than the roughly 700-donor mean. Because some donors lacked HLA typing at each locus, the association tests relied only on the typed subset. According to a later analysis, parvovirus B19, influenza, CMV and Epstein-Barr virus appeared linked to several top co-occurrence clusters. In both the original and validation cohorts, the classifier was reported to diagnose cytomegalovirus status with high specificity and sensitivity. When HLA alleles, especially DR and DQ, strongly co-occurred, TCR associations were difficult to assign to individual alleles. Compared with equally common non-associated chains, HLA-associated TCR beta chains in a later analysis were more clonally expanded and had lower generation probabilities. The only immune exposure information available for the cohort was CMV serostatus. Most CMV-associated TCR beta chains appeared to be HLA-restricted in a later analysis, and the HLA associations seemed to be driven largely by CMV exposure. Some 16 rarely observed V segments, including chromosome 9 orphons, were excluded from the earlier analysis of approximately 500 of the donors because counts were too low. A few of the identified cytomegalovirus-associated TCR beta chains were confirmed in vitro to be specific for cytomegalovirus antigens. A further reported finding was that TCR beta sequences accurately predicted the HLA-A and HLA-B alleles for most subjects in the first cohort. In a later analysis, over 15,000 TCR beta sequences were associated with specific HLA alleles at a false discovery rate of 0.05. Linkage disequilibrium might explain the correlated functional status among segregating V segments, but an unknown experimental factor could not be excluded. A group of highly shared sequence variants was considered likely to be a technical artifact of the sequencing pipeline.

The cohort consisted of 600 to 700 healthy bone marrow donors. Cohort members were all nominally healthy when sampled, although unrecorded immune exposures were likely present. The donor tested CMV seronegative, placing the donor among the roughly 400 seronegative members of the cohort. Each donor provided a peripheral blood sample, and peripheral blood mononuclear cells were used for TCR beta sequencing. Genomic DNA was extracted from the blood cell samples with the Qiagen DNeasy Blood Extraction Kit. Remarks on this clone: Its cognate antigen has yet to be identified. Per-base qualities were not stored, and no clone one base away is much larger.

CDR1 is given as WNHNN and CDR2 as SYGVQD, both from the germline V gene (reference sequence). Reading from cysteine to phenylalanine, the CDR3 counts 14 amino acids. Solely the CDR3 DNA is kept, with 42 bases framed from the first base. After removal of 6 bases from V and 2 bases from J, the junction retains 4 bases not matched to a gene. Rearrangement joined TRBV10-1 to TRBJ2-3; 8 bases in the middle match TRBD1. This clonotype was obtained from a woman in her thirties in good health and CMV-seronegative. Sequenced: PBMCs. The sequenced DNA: TGCGCCAGCAGGACAGGGGATGACACAGATACGCAGTATTTT. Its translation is CASRTGDDTDTQYF.